Listed below are T cell receptor beta chains from one sample, sequenced in a study of metastatic and nonmetastatic thyroid tumors. TCRdb re-called the PCR reads through MiXCR. The table has some 7,300 clones, under 20% seen once; the top ten hold 24%. Sequenced: adjacent normal tissue. These receptors all stem from a male donor with papillary thyroid cancer or a benign thyroid nodule (not recorded which). Some clones in this sample may be carry-over from other donors' samples. Both conserved end residues are part of each CDR3. D genes are given only for firm matches. Clone size is shown for a subset of rows, as once, few, many or a class of expanded clone.

length	V	size	D	J	CDR3	DNA
13	TRBV4-1	many	TRBD1	TRBJ1-2	CASGLTGEPGYTF	TGCGCCAGCGGCCTCACAGGGGAGCCTGGCTACACCTTC
15	TRBV5-1	few	TRBD2	TRBJ2-2	CASSLAGGRTGELFF	TGCGCCAGCAGCTTGGCGGGAGGGCGCACCGGGGAGCTGTTTTTT
15	TRBV6-1	few	.	TRBJ1-1	CASSLGGALNTEAFF	TGTGCCAGCAGTTTGGGTGGGGCCCTGAACACTGAAGCTTTCTTT
12	TRBV28	few	.	TRBJ2-5	CASSLGGKTQYF	TGTGCCAGCAGTTTGGGGGGAAAGACCCAGTACTTC
17	TRBV11-1	many	TRBD1	TRBJ1-1	CASSPGPRTGPATEAFF	TGTGCCAGCAGCCCCGGTCCAAGGACAGGTCCCGCCACTGAAGCTTTCTTT
15	TRBV5-1	.	.	TRBJ2-3	CASSLRGGPRDTQYF	TGCGCCAGCAGCTTGAGAGGGGGGCCCAGAGATACGCAGTATTTT
17	TRBV11-2	.	TRBD1	TRBJ2-3	CASSLVGTGRMTDTQYF	TGTGCCAGCAGCTTAGTTGGGACAGGCCGGATGACAGATACGCAGTATTTT
13	TRBV9	many	.	TRBJ1-4	CASSAASTGHLFF	TGTGCCAGCAGCGCTGCATCGACAGGACACCTGTTTTTT
12	TRBV7-9	medium-sized	.	TRBJ2-5	CASSSTTETQYF	TGTGCCAGCAGCTCTACAACAGAGACCCAGTACTTC
16	TRBV28	many	TRBD2	TRBJ2-7	CASSSGTSGSSYEQYF	TGTGCCAGCAGTTCGGGTACTAGCGGGAGCTCCTACGAGCAGTACTTC
14	TRBV6-1	.	.	TRBJ2-7	CANTGRASDYEQYF	TGTGCCAATACTGGACGAGCCTCCGACTACGAGCAGTACTTC
12	TRBV5-4	many	.	TRBJ1-1	CASSGEGTEAFF	TGTGCCAGCAGCGGGGAGGGCACTGAAGCTTTCTTT
17	TRBV19	medium-sized	TRBD2	TRBJ2-2	CASNRPAGGSNTGELFF	TGTGCCAGTAACCGCCCCGCGGGGGGTTCGAACACCGGGGAGCTGTTTTTT